These 11 T cell receptor beta chains share one sample of origin, sequenced in a study of response to subunit inactivated influenza vaccine. TCRdb called the RT-PCR reads again in MiXCR, with one record for every CDR3 protein. This sample yields 150,000 to 200,000 distinct CDR3 sequences, of which about 12% are seen a single time; 29% belongs to the top ten. The sample was also linked to a second study, of T cells expressing NK-cell markers. That publication notes: What made the TCR beta cDNA was 5'RACE template switching with UMIs.

The specimen comprised CD8+ T cells sorted from PBMCs, sampled 11 to 12 days after vaccination. The source is a man aged 45 to 65 who received an inactivated influenza vaccine.

This clonotype came up a few times. V gene TRBV28 combines with J gene TRBJ1-4; TRBD1 agrees at 7 bases. V lost 6 bases to trimming and J lost 0 bases; unmatched junction nucleotides: 4. CDR1 is MDHEN, CDR2 SYDVKM, per germline. The CDR3 extends over 15 amino acids. The CDR3 here is CASRGQVATNEKLFF. The CDR3 DNA reads TGTGCCAGCAGAGGACAGGTTGCAACTAATGAAAAACTGTTTTTT.

This clonotype showed up many times. V usage is TRBV27 and J usage is TRBJ2-2; D not resolved. The V gene's germline CDR1 is MNHEY and CDR2 SMNVEV (reference sequence). Trimming shortened V by 0 bases and J by 9 bases, and 8 bases separated the two germline ends. The CDR3 contains 13 residues. CDR3 loop: CASSLSGWRELFF. CDR3 DNA sequence: TGTGCCAGCAGTTTATCCGGCTGGCGGGAGCTGTTTTTT.

V usage is TRBV20-1 and J usage is TRBJ2-3; a possible D gene is TRBD2 (5 bases). The germline gives CDR1 DFQATT, CDR2 SNEGSKA (reference sequence). With 0 bases removed from V and 4 bases from J, the gap between germline ends came to 14 bases. CDR3 length equals 15 residues. CDR3 loop: CSARDLIGVPDTQYF. CDR3 nucleotide sequence: TGCAGTGCTAGAGATCTCATCGGGGTCCCAGATACGCAGTATTTT.

This chain connects TRBV19 to TRBJ2-7, with TRBD2 matching over 10 bases. This CDR3 has 16 amino acids. The ends lost 5 bases at V and 2 bases at J; junction bases unmatched: 9. The germline CDR1 and CDR2 sequences are LNHDA and SQIVND (reference sequence). Here the CDR3 reads CASSGPTSGTTYEQYF. CDR3 in DNA: TGTGCCAGTAGTGGACCAACTAGCGGGACGACCTACGAGCAGTACTTC.

At least ten counts were recorded for this clonotype. This chain joins TRBV3-1 and TRBJ2-7; 7 positions match TRBD2. The germline gives CDR1 LGHDT, CDR2 YNNKEL (reference sequence). The V segment lost 10 bases and the J segment 2 bases; nucleotides outside the gene matches: 17. This CDR3 is 16 amino acids long. The CDR3 loop is CATSRVAGEGPYEQYF. As DNA, the CDR3 is TGTGCCACCTCCCGGGTGGCGGGAGAAGGCCCCTACGAGCAGTACTTC.

This clonotype was seen a few times. The chain recombines TRBV20-1 with TRBJ2-7; perhaps TRBD2 as D (6 bases). With 2 bases removed from V and 3 bases from J, the gap between germline ends came to 17 bases. The CDR3 runs 15 residues. The germline V gene has CDR1 DFQATT and CDR2 SNEGSKA (reference sequence). CDR3 residues: CSARKNRDWSYEQYF. The CDR3 DNA reads TGCAGTGCTAGAAAGAATCGGGACTGGAGCTACGAGCAGTACTTC.

V usage is TRBV11-2 and J usage is TRBJ2-5; 7 nucleotides line up with TRBD1. V dropped 6 bases and J dropped 5; count of bases not matched to a gene: 18. This CDR3 has 17 amino acids. The germline V gene encodes CDR1 SGHAT and CDR2 FQNNGV. In DNA form, the CDR3 reads TGTGCCAGCAGTTGGGCTACAGGGGCGGTATATCGGGAGACCCAGTACTTC. Translation: CASSWATGAVYRETQYF.

This clonotype was counted many times. The DNA of the CDR3 is TGTGCCAGCAGCTGGGTAGCTGCTGGAAACACCATATATTTT. Translating it yields CASSWVAAGNTIYF. The J gene is TRBJ1-3, the V gene TRBV7-9; D ambiguous. Deletions cut 4 bases from V and 2 bases from J, with 9 bases between. Germline V gene lookup returns CDR1 SEHNR and CDR2 FQNEAQ (reference sequence). The CDR3 is 14 amino acids.

The V and J genes are TRBV20-1 and TRBJ2-3; possible D gene TRBD2, 7 bases. CDR1 and CDR2 from the germline V gene are DFQATT and SNEGSKA (reference sequence). This CDR3 spans 16 amino acids. V was trimmed by 2 bases and J by 3 bases, leaving 18 bases between them. CDR3 sequence: CSARLVGGAWTDTQYF. The CDR3 DNA is TGCAGTGCTAGATTAGTTGGGGGGGCCTGGACAGATACGCAGTATTTT.

This clonotype appeared a few times. The genes are TRBV6-2 or TRBV6-3 and TRBJ2-1; tentatively, D is TRBD2 (6 bases). Germline CDR1 is MNHEY and CDR2 is SVGEGT. The CDR3 runs to 14 residues. V lost 6 bases and J 3 bases, leaving 12 bases between the germline ends. In DNA, the CDR3 is TGTGCCAGCAGCCCGGGACTCCTCTACAATGAGCAGTTCTTC. Translation: CASSPGLLYNEQFF.

The CDR3 DNA follows: TGTGCCACCAGCAGAGTCCAGGGGTTGGGCTCTGGGGCCAACGTCCTGACTTTC. The encoded protein is CATSRVQGLGSGANVLTF. The chain links TRBV15 to TRBJ2-6; perhaps TRBD1 as D (6 bases). The CDR3 sequence is 18 residues long. From germline, CDR1 is LNHNV and CDR2 YYDKDF (reference sequence). The ends were cut back, 1 base at V and 0 bases at J, with 13 bases in the middle.